This TCR beta chain is from a study of cytomegalovirus exposure and HLA in healthy donors. Study-wide background: T cells numbering about 180 million yielded approximately 100 million unique TCR beta sequences in an earlier analysis.

A word on this clone: The antigen remains undetermined.

Samples came from healthy bone marrow donors. With 60 Vbeta and 13 Jbeta primers, the PCR was carried out. Measured with immunoSEQ multiplex PCR; TCRdb has only the in-frame clones, and not every one. The sample holds about 120,000 clones, roughly four fifths seen once. Points from the study as a whole: It was approximately 150 TCR beta chains that were listed as cytomegalovirus-associated. A later analysis showed HLA-associated TCR beta chains outstripping equally common others in clonal expansion.

Sequenced: PBMCs. The source is a middle-aged woman in good health and CMV-seropositive.

DNA for the CDR3: TGTGCCAGCAGCTTAGAAGGGTCGGGACAGGGAAGGAATGGCTACACCTTC. Amino acids: CASSLEGSGQGRNGYTF. The genes are TRBV7-9 and TRBJ1-2; 9 positions match TRBD1. The germline gives CDR1 SEHNR, CDR2 FQNEAQ (reference sequence). This CDR3 is built from 17 residues. V trimming: 1 base; J trimming: 6 bases; junction bases outside the gene matches: 12.